This T cell receptor (beta chain) was recorded in a study of blood T cell repertoires in COVID-19. Study context: Acute and convalescent COVID-19 samples came from the United States, Italy and Spain.

The germline V gene has CDR1 PRHDT and CDR2 FYEKMQ (reference sequence). The CDR3 runs 13 residues. J lost 6 bases, V lost 3 bases, and 4 bases had no gene match. Clones were sequenced by immunoSEQ multiplex PCR, and TCRdb holds only the in-frame ones, with some missing. This sample carries about 480,000 clones, approximately 88% of them seen once, and the ten largest clones take roughly 12%. The chain links TRBV13 to TRBJ2-7; 8 positions match TRBD1. This sequence originates from a woman between 45 and 65 years old with COVID-19, enrolled during active disease. The sequencing sample was made of peripheral blood. CDR3 protein: CASSFVTGGEQYF. DNA of the CDR3: TGTGCCAGCAGCTTTGTTACAGGGGGCGAGCAGTACTTC.